A single sample gave rise to the 29 T cell receptor beta chains below, sequenced in a study of beta chain features in type 1 diabetes. Reverse transcribing all isolated RNA meant expressed TCRB transcripts were sequenced. Sequencing used immunoSEQ multiplex PCR; TCRdb keeps in-frame clones, though not all of them. Here the sample spans around 300,000 clones, about 15% being singletons. Study results and caveats: TCRB CDR3 length was moderately but significantly reduced in all four CD4+ subsets of Type 1 diabetes patients.

Their antigen targets remain unknown. What was sequenced was naive CD4+ T cells from blood. The source of these receptors is a man aged 18 to 30 with type 1 diabetes.

The sample holds a few counts of this clone. The V gene is TRBV4-3, the J gene TRBJ2-1; a weak D match, TRBD2 (6 bases). The CDR3 contains 18 residues. Germline loops: CDR1 LGHNA, CDR2 YSLEER. V shed 0 bases and J shed 8 bases, with 23 bases lying between them. The CDR3, as DNA: TGCGCCAGCAGCCAAGAGGGGCTCGTTGGAGGGGCGGCGGATGAGCAGTTCTTC. Protein: CASSQEGLVGGAADEQFF.

The rearrangement joins TRBV12-5 to TRBJ2-3; the match to TRBD2 covers 8 bases. Germline-derived CDR1 and CDR2 are LGHNT and FRNRAP. This CDR3 comprises 13 residues. After removal of 6 bases from V and 4 bases from J, the junction contained 3 bases not matched to a gene. In nucleotides, the CDR3 is TGTGCTAGTGGGAGCGGGGGTGCAGATACGCAGTATTTT. It is translated as CASGSGGADTQYF. Full variable domain (outside the CDR3, taken from reference TRBV12-5 and TRBJ2-3): DARVTQTPRHKVTEMGQEVTMRCQPILGHNTVFWYRQTMMQGLELLAYFRNRAPLDDSGMPKDRFSAEMPDATLATLKIQPSEPRDSAVYFCASGSGGADTQYFGPGTRLTVL.

This clone was seen a few times. The chain links TRBV30 to TRBJ2-5, with 7 bases lining up with TRBD1. Judging by the DNA end, TRBJ2-7 fits better; the J call may be wrong. The CDR3 is 14 residues long. Germline lookup yields CDR1 GTSNPN and CDR2 SVGIG (reference sequence). In DNA, the CDR3 is TGTGCCTGGAGTCCCGGGACAGAGAGCTACGAGCAGTACTTC. As protein: CAWSPGTESYEQYF.

The chain carries TRBV19 and TRBJ2-1; a weak D match, TRBD2 (5 bases). Trimming took off 9 bases at V and 5 bases at J, with 14 bases between the two ends. The CDR3 totals 13 residues. Germline CDR1 reads LNHDA; CDR2 reads SQIVND (reference sequence). The DNA for the CDR3 is TGTGCCAGCTCGACTAACCCGAACAATGAGCAGTTCTTC. Protein: CASSTNPNNEQFF.

In its sample, this clone was seen a few times. The chain employs TRBV27 and TRBJ2-1; D perhaps matches TRBD1 (6 bases). Looked up from germline, CDR1 is MNHEY and CDR2 is SMNVEV (reference sequence). With 7 bases removed from V and 5 bases from J, the gap between germline ends came to 12 bases. This CDR3 spans 13 amino acids. CDR3 in DNA: TGTGCCAGCACTCTCAGGGGAGACAATGAGCAGTTCTTC. Its translation: CASTLRGDNEQFF.

The chain links TRBV28 to TRBJ1-5; no reliable D call. The CDR3 loop spans 11 amino acids. The V end was cut by 5 bases, the J end by 9 bases, with 8 bases between. Germline V gene data show CDR1 as MDHEN and CDR2 as SYDVKM. The CDR3 nucleotides are TGTGCCAGCAGTATAGAGGGGCCCCAGCATTTT. The encoded protein is CASSIEGPQHF. Complete variable domain (other parts from reference TRBV28 and TRBJ1-5): DVKVTQSSRYLVKRTGEKVFLECVQDMDHENMFWYRQDPGLGLRLIYFSYDVKMKEKGDIPEGYSVSREKKERFSLILESASTNQTSMYLCASSIEGPQHFGDGTRLSIL.

The CDR3 region is CAWSVRATGELFF. The CDR3 bases are TGTGCCTGGAGTGTTCGAGCCACCGGGGAGCTGTTTTTT. This chain connects TRBV30 to TRBJ2-2; D gene unclear. The CDR3 is 13 amino acids. In germline, CDR1 is GTSNPN, CDR2 SVGIG (reference sequence). Trimming took off 0 bases at V and 4 bases at J, with 6 bases between the two ends.

This chain links TRBV5-5 with TRBJ2-7; 7 bases line up with TRBD1. Germline-derived CDR1 and CDR2 are SGHKS and YYEKEE (reference sequence). The V and J ends lost 3 bases and 2 bases, in that order; junction bases with no gene match: 11. This CDR3 contains 16 residues. The CDR3 is CASSWKPGTVAYEQYF. The CDR3 DNA reads as TGTGCCAGCAGCTGGAAACCGGGGACAGTGGCCTACGAGCAGTACTTC. The whole variable domain, filled in from reference TRBV5-5 and TRBJ2-7, reads DAGVTQSPTHLIKTRGQQVTLRCSPISGHKSVSWYQQVLGQGPQFIFQYYEKEERGRGNFPDRFSARQFPNYSSELNVNALLLGDSALYLCASSWKPGTVAYEQYFGPGTRLTVT.

This clone was picked up a small number of times. Here the CDR3 DNA reads TGTGCCAGCAGCTTAAATGCAGTGCTGGGGCAGACCCAGTACTTC. Its protein product is CASSLNAVLGQTQYF. This rearrangement joins TRBV11-2 to TRBJ2-5; a possible D gene is TRBD1 (5 bases). This CDR3 region has 15 residues. With 2 bases removed from V and 6 bases from J, the gap between germline ends came to 16 bases. The V gene's germline CDR1 is SGHAT and CDR2 FQNNGV.

A few counts support this clone. The V and J genes are TRBV27 and TRBJ1-1; 9 bases are a match to TRBD1. The germline V gene encodes CDR1 MNHEY and CDR2 SMNVEV (reference sequence). The CDR3 is 16 amino acids. J gave up 1 base and V 6 bases, and 9 bases lay outside the gene matches. The CDR3 reads CASRPLGQGRNTEAFF. DNA of the CDR3: TGTGCCAGCAGACCGCTTGGACAGGGGAGGAACACTGAAGCTTTCTTT.

This clone was counted only a few times. The rearrangement joins TRBV28 to TRBJ2-1; D gene unclear. Germline-derived CDR1 and CDR2 are MDHEN and SYDVKM. Trimming took 0 bases from V and 4 from J, leaving 10 bases between them. The length of the CDR3 is 15 residues. The CDR3 DNA sequence: TGTGCCAGCAGTTTATGGATAGCTGATTACAATGAGCAGTTCTTC. This encodes CASSLWIADYNEQFF.

This clone has only a few counts. The chain recombines TRBV9 with TRBJ2-2; D is ambiguous. Germline V gives CDR1 SGDLS, CDR2 YYNGEE. The V gene lost 0 bases and the J gene lost 0 bases, with 9 bases spanning the gap. There are 16 residues in the CDR3. The CDR3, as DNA: TGTGCCAGCAGCGTAGATAACGGAGCGAACACCGGGGAGCTGTTTTTT. This gives the protein CASSVDNGANTGELFF. The variable domain in full, completed from reference TRBV9 and TRBJ2-2, reads DSGVTQTPKHLITATGQRVTLRCSPRSGDLSVYWYQQSLDQGLQFLIQYYNGEERAKGNILERFSAQQFPDLHSELNLSSLELGDSALYFCASSVDNGANTGELFFGEGSRLTVL.

V and J are TRBV7-9 and TRBJ2-7; 7 bases align to TRBD2. The CDR3 totals 15 residues. Germline assignment: CDR1 SEHNR and CDR2 FQNEAQ (reference sequence). Germline trimming cut 4 bases from V and 4 bases from J; bases unmatched to any gene: 10. The CDR3 region has the DNA TGTGCCAGCAGCTCCACATCTAAGGGACTATACGAGCAGTACTTC. This sequence encodes CASSSTSKGLYEQYF. Supplemented by reference TRBV7-9 and TRBJ2-7, the full variable domain reads DTGVSQNPRHKITKRGQNVTFRCDPISEHNRLYWYRQTLGQGPEFLTYFQNEAQLEKSRLLSDRFSAERPKGSFSTLEIQRTEQGDSAMYLCASSSTSKGLYEQYFGPGTRLTVT.

DNA of the CDR3: TGTGCCAGCAGCTGGGCCGGGACTAGGATCTACAATGAGCAGTTCTTC. Its translation: CASSWAGTRIYNEQFF. This chain joins TRBV7-8 and TRBJ2-1; 8 positions agree with TRBD2. V dropped 4 bases and J dropped 3; count of bases not matched to a gene: 8. The CDR3 loop spans 16 amino acids. Per the germline V gene, CDR1 is SGHVS and CDR2 is FQNEAQ.

This clone appeared a few times. This chain joins TRBV5-1 and TRBJ2-2; maybe TRBD2 (7 bases). Trimming stripped 6 bases from V and 5 bases from J, with 23 bases between. The CDR3 covers 17 residues. Germline V lookup: CDR1 SGHRS, CDR2 YFSETQ. The CDR3 nucleotides read TGCGCCAGCATAATGATCTCGGGGGGCCGGCGGACCGGGGAGCTGTTTTTT. Translating gives CASIMISGGRRTGELFF.

V gene TRBV7-8 combines with J gene TRBJ2-7, with 14 bases matching TRBD2. Germline CDR1 and CDR2: SGHVS and FQNEAQ. V trimming: 7 bases; J trimming: 3 bases; junction bases outside the gene matches: 14. The CDR3 extends over 18 amino acids. Written as DNA, the CDR3 is TGTGCCAGCACCCCGAGATTCGGGACTAGCGGGGGTTACTACGAGCAGTACTTC. Protein product: CASTPRFGTSGGYYEQYF.

There are a few counts of this clone. The CDR3 spells CASSFPPGRATTGELFF. Written as DNA, the CDR3 is TGCGCCAGCAGCTTCCCTCCCGGGAGGGCCACAACCGGGGAGCTGTTTTTT. The chain has TRBV5-1 and TRBJ2-2; TRBD2 agrees at 8 bases. V shed 2 bases and J 5 bases; nucleotides not matched to a gene: 11. This CDR3 region has 17 residues. Germline V gene lookup returns CDR1 SGHRS and CDR2 YFSETQ.

The chain combines TRBV30 with TRBJ1-2; TRBD1 agrees at 8 bases. V shed 0 bases and J 8 bases; nucleotides not matched to a gene: 8. Per germline, CDR1 GTSNPN and CDR2 SVGIG (reference sequence). The length of the CDR3 is 14 residues. The CDR3, as DNA: TGTGCCTGGAGTGTAAACCCCAGGGGGCAAGGCTACACCTTC. It yields the protein CAWSVNPRGQGYTF.

This clone was seen only a few times. V gene TRBV5-1 combines with J gene TRBJ2-2; no definite D call. The germline V and J ends were trimmed by 0 bases and 6 bases, with 12 bases remaining between them. Germline V CDR1 and CDR2: SGHRS, YFSETQ. The CDR3 contains 15 residues. The CDR3 loop reads CASSLGPVGAGELFF. CDR3 sequence (DNA): TGCGCCAGCAGCTTGGGTCCCGTTGGAGCCGGGGAGCTGTTTTTT.

This rearrangement joins TRBV7-9 to TRBJ1-2; 7 nucleotides align to TRBD1. With 3 bases clipped from V and 8 bases from J, the junction kept 6 bases outside the gene matches. Germline CDR1 SEHNR, CDR2 FQNEAQ (reference sequence). There are 13 residues in the CDR3. For the CDR3, the DNA is TGTGCCAGCAGCTTTACGGACAGGCTGGGCTACACCTTC. Residues: CASSFTDRLGYTF.

J is TRBJ2-5 and V is TRBV7-9; 10 bases map to TRBD2. V lost 5 bases, J lost 1 base, and 1 base stayed unmatched. The germline V gene has CDR1 SEHNR and CDR2 FQNEAQ (reference sequence). The CDR3 covers 14 residues. The DNA of the CDR3 is TGTGCCAGCAGCCCTAGCGGGGGCCAAGAGACCCAGTACTTC. Protein sequence: CASSPSGGQETQYF.

In its sample, this clone was seen a few times. The genes are TRBV6-6 and TRBJ1-6; tentative D call: TRBD1 (6 bases). CDR1 is MNHNY, CDR2 SVGAGI, per germline (reference sequence). V dropped 10 bases and J dropped 7 bases, with 14 bases sitting between them. The CDR3 loop spans 13 amino acids. For the CDR3, the DNA is TGTGCCACCTACAGGGATGAGAATTCACCCCTCCACTTT. Protein: CATYRDENSPLHF.

This chain uses TRBV6-6 with TRBJ1-2; TRBD1 aligns across 7 bases. CDR1 is MNHNY, CDR2 SVGAGI, per germline (reference sequence). V lost 5 bases to trimming and J lost 8 bases; unmatched junction nucleotides: 14. The CDR3 sequence is 15 residues long. Here the CDR3 reads CASSTNPGQEVGYTF. The CDR3 DNA follows: TGTGCCAGCAGTACAAATCCCGGACAGGAGGTCGGCTACACCTTC.

This clone showed up just a few times. The chain uses TRBV20-1 and TRBJ1-5; D unresolved. The ends were cut back, 6 bases at V and 7 bases at J, with 7 bases in the middle. Germline values: CDR1 DFQATT, CDR2 SNEGSKA (reference sequence). This CDR3 is built from 10 residues. CDR3 sequence: CSAGGQPQHF. The CDR3 nucleotides read TGCAGTGCGGGAGGGCAGCCCCAGCATTTT.

CDR3 residues: CASSVGGQGLGRAEAFF. The CDR3 coding sequence is TGTGCCAGCAGCGTAGGGGGACAGGGTCTCGGCCGGGCTGAAGCTTTCTTT. The chain has TRBV9 and TRBJ1-1; 9 positions match TRBD1. This CDR3 spans 17 amino acids. Germline CDR1 SGDLS, CDR2 YYNGEE. The J segment lost 6 bases and the V segment lost 0 bases, leaving 12 bases of the junction unmatched.

This rearrangement joins TRBV7-2 to TRBJ1-2; D remains ambiguous. The V and J ends lost 5 bases and 4 bases respectively, with 11 bases between them. The CDR3 consists of 13 residues. The V gene's germline CDR1 is SGHTA and CDR2 FQGNSA. This CDR3 is CASSLPGFYGYTF. CDR3 DNA sequence: TGTGCCAGCAGCCTACCAGGTTTCTATGGCTACACCTTC.

The chain has TRBV11-2 and TRBJ2-3; 8 bases are shared with TRBD1. The trim removed 6 bases at V and 5 bases at J, leaving 7 bases unmatched. Looked up from germline, CDR1 is SGHAT and CDR2 is FQNNGV. The CDR3 is made up of 14 amino acids. CDR3 amino acids: CASSPDRGRDTQYF. The CDR3, as DNA: TGTGCCAGCAGTCCCGACAGGGGAAGAGATACGCAGTATTTT.

The table lists this clone with a few counts. The chain uses TRBV29-1 and TRBJ1-2, with D unresolved. V was cut by 0 bases and J by 4 bases, with 9 bases left in between. CDR1 and CDR2 from the germline V gene are SQVTM and ANQGSEA. This CDR3 contains 13 residues. In DNA form, the CDR3 reads TGCAGCGTTGAAGATCAAACGGGCTATGGCTACACCTTC. Translating gives CSVEDQTGYGYTF.

The chain joins TRBV28 to TRBJ1-1; D possibly corresponds to TRBD1 (5 bases). Germline V gene lookup returns CDR1 MDHEN and CDR2 SYDVKM. V lost 3 bases and J lost 7, with 15 bases in between. CDR3 length equals 14 residues. CDR3 region: CASSFGGEVDEAFF. The CDR3, as DNA: TGTGCCAGCAGTTTTGGGGGGGAGGTTGATGAAGCTTTCTTT.